This TCR beta chain was recorded in a study of blood T cells in healthy people across ages. Then a second PCR, running about 6 to 11 cycles, was carried out with a sample-barcoded 5' primer and a J-beta primer mix. TCRdb processed the 5' RACE reads anew with MiXCR; each CDR3 protein has one entry. The sample yields roughly 1,100,000 distinct CDR3 sequences, about 25% seen once. V was cut by 5 bases and J by 1 base, with 14 bases left in between. Germline V CDR1 and CDR2: SEHNR, FQNEAQ (reference sequence). The CDR3 runs to 16 residues. RNA extraction gave at least 5.5 micrograms of total RNA per sample. These same data were also listed under a study on T cells of mothers and their children. That report notes: In each mother, TCR beta CDR3 reads exceeded 10 million; in each child, they numbered 3 million to 3.5 million.

The sequence was collected from a girl aged 2 to 10 in good health. The V call is TRBV7-9, the J call TRBJ2-2, with D possibly TRBD1 on 6 matching bases. Sequenced material: blood. The CDR3 region has the DNA TGTGCCAGCAGCCCCCGGACAGTCAGGAACACCGGGGAGCTGTTTTTT. It codes for CASSPRTVRNTGELFF.